Included here is one T cell receptor beta chain sequence, with context. The data derive from a study of blood T cell repertoires in COVID-19. Overall study: The origin of the acute and convalescent COVID-19 samples was the United States, Italy and Spain. The cDNA or gDNA used as material had been derived from T cells, B-cell-depleted T cells, or PBMCs.

In the authors' methods: Reference gene primer amplification in the assay estimated nucleated cell counts. The protocol was immunoSEQ multiplex PCR, while the TCRdb copy is restricted to in-frame clones and leaves out a portion. The V and J calls and the clone size are those of that table, but D and trimming were determined from the DNA. The sample includes about 26,000 clones, 70% to 90% of them seen just once. Germline V lookup: CDR1 SGHKS, CDR2 YYEKEE (reference sequence). Trimming removed 0 bases from V and 2 bases from J, with 11 bases in between. This CDR3 has 15 residues. This receptor was taken from a human donor in a cohort sampled during active COVID-19. Sequencing input: peripheral blood. The gene calls are TRBV5-5 and TRBJ1-1, with D hard to call. The CDR3 spells CASSLVWRKNTEAFF. The CDR3 coding sequence is TGTGCCAGCAGCTTGGTCTGGCGGAAAAACACTGAAGCTTTCTTT.